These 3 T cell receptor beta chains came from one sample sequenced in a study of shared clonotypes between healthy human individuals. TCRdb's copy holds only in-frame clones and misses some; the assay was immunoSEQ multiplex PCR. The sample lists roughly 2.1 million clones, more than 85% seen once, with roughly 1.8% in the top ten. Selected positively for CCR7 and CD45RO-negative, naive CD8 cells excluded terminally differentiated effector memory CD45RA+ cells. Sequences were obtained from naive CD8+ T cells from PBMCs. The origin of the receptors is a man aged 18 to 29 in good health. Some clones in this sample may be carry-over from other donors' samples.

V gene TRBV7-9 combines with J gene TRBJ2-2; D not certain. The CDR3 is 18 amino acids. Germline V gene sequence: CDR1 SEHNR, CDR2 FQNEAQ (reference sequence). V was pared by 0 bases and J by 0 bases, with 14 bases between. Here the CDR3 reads CASSLAFQATSNTGELFF. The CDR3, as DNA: TGTGCCAGCAGCTTAGCGTTTCAGGCCACTTCGAACACCGGGGAGCTGTTTTTT. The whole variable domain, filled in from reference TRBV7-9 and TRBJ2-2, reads DTGVSQNPRHKITKRGQNVTFRCDPISEHNRLYWYRQTLGQGPEFLTYFQNEAQLEKSRLLSDRFSAERPKGSFSTLEIQRTEQGDSAMYLCASSLAFQATSNTGELFFGEGSRLTVL.

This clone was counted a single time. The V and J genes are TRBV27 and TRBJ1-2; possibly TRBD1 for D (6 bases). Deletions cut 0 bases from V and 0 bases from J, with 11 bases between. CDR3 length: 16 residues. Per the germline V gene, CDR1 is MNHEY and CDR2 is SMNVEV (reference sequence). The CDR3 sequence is CASSLSLDSTNYGYTF. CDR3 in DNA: TGTGCCAGCAGTTTATCCCTGGACAGCACTAACTATGGCTACACCTTC.

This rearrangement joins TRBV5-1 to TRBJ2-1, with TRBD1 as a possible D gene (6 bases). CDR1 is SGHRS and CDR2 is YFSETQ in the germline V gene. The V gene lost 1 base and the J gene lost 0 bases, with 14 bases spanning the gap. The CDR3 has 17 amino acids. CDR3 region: CASSLRAGQTSYNEQFF. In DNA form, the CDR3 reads TGCGCCAGCAGCTTGCGCGCTGGACAGACCTCCTACAATGAGCAGTTCTTC.